This T cell receptor (beta chain) was profiled in a study of T cells in Graves' hyperthyroidism and ophthalmopathy. Study-level points and caveats: Expanded thyroid clonotypes (above 0.001) were mostly also found in blood.

This CDR3 is 16 amino acids long. Germline V gene lookup returns CDR1 SGHRS and CDR2 YFSETQ. The germline V and J ends were trimmed by 0 bases and 0 bases, with 12 bases remaining between them. Amplified TCR beta CDR3 regions came from RNA transcripts. HTBI primers were employed in a first-round RT-PCR of the TCR CDR3. From the multiplex PCR reads, TCRdb called clonotypes with MiXCR, one entry per CDR3 protein. The table shows a few hundred thousand distinct CDR3 sequences, with approximately 13% occurring only once. This clonotype was found many times. Its antigen is unidentified. Sequenced material: blood. The V call is TRBV5-1, the J call TRBJ1-2; D call uncertain. This clonotype was obtained from a woman aged 18-35 years with Graves' hyperthyroidism. The CDR3 is CASSLGGYNSNYGYTF. Here the CDR3 DNA reads TGCGCCAGCAGCTTGGGAGGCTACAATTCTAACTATGGCTACACCTTC.